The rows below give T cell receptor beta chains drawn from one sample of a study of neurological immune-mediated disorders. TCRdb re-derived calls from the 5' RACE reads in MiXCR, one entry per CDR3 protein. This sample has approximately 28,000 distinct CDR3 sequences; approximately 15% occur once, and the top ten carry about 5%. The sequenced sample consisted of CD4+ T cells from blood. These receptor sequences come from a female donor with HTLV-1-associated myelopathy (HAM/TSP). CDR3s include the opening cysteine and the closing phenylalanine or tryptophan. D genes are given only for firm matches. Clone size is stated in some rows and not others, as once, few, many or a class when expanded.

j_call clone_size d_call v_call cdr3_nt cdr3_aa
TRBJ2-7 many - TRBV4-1 TGCGCCAGCAGCCACCACCGACAGGGAGGGTACGAGCAGTACTTC CASSHHRQGGYEQYF
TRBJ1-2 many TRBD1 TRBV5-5 TGTGCCAGCAGCTTGAGGCCGGGGACAGGCGGCTATGGCTACACCTTC CASSLRPGTGGYGYTF
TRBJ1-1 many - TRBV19 TGTGCCAGTAGTATTGCAGGGGTTAGGACTGAAGCTTTCTTT CASSIAGVRTEAFF
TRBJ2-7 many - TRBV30 TGTGCCTGGAGCGGAGCCTACGAGCAGTACTTC CAWSGAYEQYF
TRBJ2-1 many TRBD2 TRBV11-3 TGTGCCAGCAGCTTAGCGGGGGGGGACTACAATGAGCAGTTCTTC CASSLAGGDYNEQFF
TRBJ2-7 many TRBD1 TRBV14 TGTGCCAGCAGCCAAACGTTGGGACAGGGAACCTACGAGCAGTACTTC CASSQTLGQGTYEQYF
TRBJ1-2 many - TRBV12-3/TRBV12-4 TGTGCCAGCAGTTTATTAGGGCCATCGGGCTACACCTTC CASSLLGPSGYTF
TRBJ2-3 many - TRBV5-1 TGCGCCAGCAGCCACCCTGGACGGACTCAAGATTACACAGATACGCAGTATTTT CASSHPGRTQDYTDTQYF
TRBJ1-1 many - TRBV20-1 TGCAGTGCTAGGTCGGGCACTGAAGCTTTCTTT CSARSGTEAFF
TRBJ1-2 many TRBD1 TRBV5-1 TGCGCCAGCAGCTCGGACAGGTCTCCCGATGGCTACACCTTC CASSSDRSPDGYTF
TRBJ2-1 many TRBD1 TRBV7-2 TGTGCCAGCAGCTCGACGGACAGGGAATACAATGAGCAGTTCTTC CASSSTDREYNEQFF
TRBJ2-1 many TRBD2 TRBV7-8 TGTGCCAGCAGCTTATCGGAGACTAGCGGTGAGGCGCAGTTCTTC CASSLSETSGEAQFF
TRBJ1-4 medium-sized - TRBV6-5 TGTGCCAGCAGTTACTTACCTAATGAAAAACTGTTTTTT CASSYLPNEKLFF
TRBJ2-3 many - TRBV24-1 TGTGCCACCAGTGGTTTTCGTCAGGGGGGTACAGATACGCAGTATTTT CATSGFRQGGTDTQYF
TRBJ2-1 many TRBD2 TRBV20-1 TGCAGTGCTAGAGCTAGCGGGGCCGACAATGAGCAGTTCTTC CSARASGADNEQFF
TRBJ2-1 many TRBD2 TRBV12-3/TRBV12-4 TGTGCCAGCAGTTACGGGGGGTTCGGCAATGAGCAGTTCTTC CASSYGGFGNEQFF
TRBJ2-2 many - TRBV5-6 TGTGCCAGCAGCTTGGGGGGGATTTTTACCGGGGAGCTGTTTTTT CASSLGGIFTGELFF
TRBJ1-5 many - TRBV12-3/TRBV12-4 TGTGCCAGCAGTTTTACCGGGGGCCATCAGCCCCAGCATTTT CASSFTGGHQPQHF
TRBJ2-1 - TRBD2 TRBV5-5 TGTGCCAGCAGCCCGGTAGCGGGGGTTCCCCATGAGCAGTTCTTC CASSPVAGVPHEQFF
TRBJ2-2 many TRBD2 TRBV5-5 TGTGCCAGCAGCCCCGCCGGGACTAGTTCAGTCGGGGAGCTGTTTTTT CASSPAGTSSVGELFF
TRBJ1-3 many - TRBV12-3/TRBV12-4 TGTGCCAGCAGTCCAGATTCCTCTGGAAACACCATATATTTT CASSPDSSGNTIYF
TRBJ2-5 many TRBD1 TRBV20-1 TGCAGTGCTAGTAACAGGGGGTTAGGGTCGACCCAGTACTTC CSASNRGLGSTQYF
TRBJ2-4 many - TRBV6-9 TGTGCCAGCAGTGCAAACCCGCTAGCTTCGGTAGCCAAAAACATTCAGTACTTC CASSANPLASVAKNIQYF
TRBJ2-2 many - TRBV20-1 TGCAGTGCTAGTAGGACCGGGGAGCTGTTTTTT CSASRTGELFF
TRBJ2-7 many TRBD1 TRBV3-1 TGTGCCAGCAGCCAACAACAGGGGGCTTACGAGCAGTACTTC CASSQQQGAYEQYF
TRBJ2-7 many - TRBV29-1 TGCAGCGTTGGTAGACCGCCCTACGAGCAGTACTTC CSVGRPPYEQYF
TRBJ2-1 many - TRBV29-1 TGCAGCGCCGGGCCGATCGGCGGTCTGTTCTTC CSAGPIGGLFF
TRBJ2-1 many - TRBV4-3 TGCGCCAGCAGCCAAGCCTCAGGACGCTTATCCTACAATGAGCAGTTCTTC CASSQASGRLSYNEQFF